A selection of T cell receptor beta chains follows, all from one sample in a study of cytomegalovirus exposure and HLA in healthy donors. The assay was immunoSEQ multiplex PCR, and TCRdb's table has in-frame clones only and misses some. The table shows nearly 200,000 clones, with 65% to 85% occurring only once. The sequenced sample was PBMCs. Source of these receptors: a boy aged 2 to 10 in good health and CMV-seronegative. The CDR3 runs from the conserved cysteine through the conserved F or W.

V gene	CDR3 length	J gene	CDR3 protein
TRBV18	15	TRBJ1-4	CASSQSTGINEKLFF
TRBV5-4	16	TRBJ2-1	CASSPGQGSSYNEQFF
TRBV4-3	15	TRBJ1-1	CASSQDGRLALKAFF
TRBV5-4	13	TRBJ1-2	CASSSPGQGSYTF
TRBV18	17	TRBJ2-7	CASSPAEPGLTLYEQYF
TRBV19	11	TRBJ1-2	CATQSSGGYTF
TRBV13	14	TRBJ2-7	CASRSGGRSYEQYF
TRBV9	14	TRBJ2-7	CASSPGTATDEQYF
TRBV19	14	TRBJ2-2	CASSPGTGFGELFF
TRBV4-2	14	TRBJ1-6	CASSQQGAFSPLHF
TRBV6-1	14	TRBJ1-1	CASSEDRGNTEAFF
TRBV7-2	16	TRBJ2-2	CASSYGGHPSTGELFF
TRBV6-5	14	TRBJ1-4	CASSSGQGDEKLFF
TRBV19	15	TRBJ1-1	CASNLGHSMNTEAFF
TRBV11-2	15	TRBJ2-7	CASTPGGRGEVEQYF
TRBV6-5	15	TRBJ1-2	CASSRTGLSNYGYTF
TRBV7-8	13	TRBJ1-1	CASSLTGWTEAFF
TRBV7-7	16	TRBJ1-1	CASSFAPETMNTEAFF
TRBV4-3	13	TRBJ2-4	CASSPQTGGIQYF
TRBV5-1	13	TRBJ2-5	CASSLDSQETQYF
TRBV5-4	15	TRBJ2-5	CASSLDLQGGETQYF
TRBV6-5	15	TRBJ2-1	CASRPRDRGYGEQFF
TRBV9	14	TRBJ1-2	CASSVAGSDYGYTF
TRBV4-1	17	TRBJ2-1	CASSRGTGRGGGNEQFF
TRBV4-1	18	TRBJ1-1	CASSQDGRERRGNTEAFF
TRBV7-2	15	TRBJ1-4	CASSPYGRGNEKLFF
TRBV28	16	TRBJ2-7	CASSFPLAGGSYEQYF
TRBV6-1	13	TRBJ2-5	CASSEWQWETQYF
TRBV4-1	13	TRBJ2-1	CASGAGIYNEQFF
TRBV2	15	TRBJ2-1	CASKRGGGTYNEQFF
TRBV5-1	14	TRBJ1-4	CASSAGQTNEKLFF
TRBV7-2	13	TRBJ2-5	CASSLERGESQYF
TRBV11-2	17	TRBJ1-3	CASSWRQGSGSGNTIYF
TRBV19	11	TRBJ2-1	CASSSLYEQFF
TRBV6-4	12	TRBJ2-7	CASSERVYEQYF
TRBV6-5	12	TRBJ1-1	CASSTGNTEAFF